The 2 T cell receptor beta chains below all came from one sample that was sequenced in a study of PD-1 blockade in classical Hodgkin lymphoma. Patients all relapsed after autologous stem cell transplantation, and there was variation in brentuximab vedotin exposure. Assay used: immunoSEQ multiplex PCR; TCRdb lists only in-frame clones, some missing. The repertoire holds about 97,000 clones, with 80% to 85% as singletons. Sample: peripheral blood mononuclear cells (PBMCs), taken at baseline. The origin of the receptors is a human donor with classical Hodgkin lymphoma.

The V gene is TRBV28, the J gene TRBJ1-1, with a possible D match to TRBD1 (5 bases). Looked up from germline, CDR1 is MDHEN and CDR2 is SYDVKM. CDR3 length: 17 residues. With 7 bases removed from V and 6 bases from J, the gap between germline ends came to 27 bases. The CDR3 nucleotides read TGTGCCAGCACCGTAACGGGGGGGGGAGGACCGTATGCTGAAGCTTTCTTT. Amino acid sequence: CASTVTGGGGPYAEAFF.

V is TRBV5-4 and J is TRBJ2-3, with 9 positions matching TRBD1. The V and J ends lost 5 bases and 3 bases, in that order; junction bases with no gene match: 7. CDR1 is SGHNT, CDR2 YYREEE, per germline (reference sequence). This CDR3 contains 15 residues. The CDR3 region has the DNA TGTGCCAGCAGTCGACAGGGGGAGGGAACAGATACGCAGTATTTT. This encodes CASSRQGEGTDTQYF.